This TCR beta chain originates from a study of blood T cell repertoires in COVID-19. The wider study: The United States, Italy and Spain supplied acute and convalescent COVID-19 samples. T cells, B-cell-depleted T cells, or PBMCs supplied cDNA or gDNA.

In the authors' workflow: Amplifying reference gene primers gave estimates of nucleated cell counts. Using immunoSEQ multiplex PCR, the repertoire was profiled, and TCRdb retains in-frame clones only, with some absent. V, J and clone size were drawn from that table, and D and trimming were deduced from the DNA. Here the sample spans 200,000 to 300,000 clones, approximately 88% being singletons. The CDR3 totals 15 residues. A single count supports this clone. Seattle enrolled patients during active infection and tracked them longitudinally. The sample consisted of peripheral blood. The source of this sequence is a woman in her thirties with COVID-19, enrolled during active disease. The chain couples TRBV21-1 to TRBJ2-7; the DNA was not used to check the table's D call, TRBD1. TRBV21-1 is described as a pseudogene. The CDR3 region has the DNA TGTGCCAGCAGCAAAGGGGGGCCTGGCTCCTACGAGCAGTACTTC. Encoded protein: CASSKGGPGSYEQYF.